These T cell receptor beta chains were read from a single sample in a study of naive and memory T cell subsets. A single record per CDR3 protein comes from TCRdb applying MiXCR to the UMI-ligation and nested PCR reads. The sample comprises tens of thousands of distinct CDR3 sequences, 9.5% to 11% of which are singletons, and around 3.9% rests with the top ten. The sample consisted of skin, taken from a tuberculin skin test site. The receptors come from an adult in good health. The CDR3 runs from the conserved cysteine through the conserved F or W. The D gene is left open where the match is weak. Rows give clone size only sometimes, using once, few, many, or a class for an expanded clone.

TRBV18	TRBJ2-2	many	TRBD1	CASSSNTGAGELFF	TGTGCCAGCTCATCGAATACAGGGGCCGGGGAGCTGTTTTTT
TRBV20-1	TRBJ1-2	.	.	CSARDLDGYTF	TGCAGTGCTAGAGATCTTGATGGCTACACCTTC
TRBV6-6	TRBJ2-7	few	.	CASSYQRTTYEQYF	TGTGCCAGCAGTTACCAGCGGACCACCTACGAGCAGTACTTC
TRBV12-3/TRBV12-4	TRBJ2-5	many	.	CASSLRRETQYF	TGTGCCAGCAGTTTGCGGCGGGAGACCCAGTACTTC
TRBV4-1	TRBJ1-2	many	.	CASSQDGGPENGYTF	TGCGCCAGCAGCCAAGATGGTGGGCCAGAAAATGGCTACACCTTC
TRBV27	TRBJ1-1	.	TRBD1	CASSRKWGTGNTEAFF	TGTGCCAGCAGTCGTAAGTGGGGGACAGGGAACACTGAAGCTTTCTTT
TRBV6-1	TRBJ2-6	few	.	CASQGWGRSGANVLTF	TGTGCCTCCCAAGGATGGGGTCGCTCTGGGGCCAACGTCCTGACTTTC
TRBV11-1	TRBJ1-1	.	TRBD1	CASSPNRGQSQAFF	TGTGCCAGCAGCCCTAACAGGGGGCAAAGTCAAGCTTTCTTT
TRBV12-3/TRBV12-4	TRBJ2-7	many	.	CASSLKGGSDEQYF	TGTGCCAGCAGTTTGAAGGGGGGGTCGGACGAGCAGTACTTC
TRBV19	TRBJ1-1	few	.	CASSMYQGMTVEAFF	TGTGCCAGTAGTATGTATCAGGGAATGACGGTTGAAGCTTTCTTT
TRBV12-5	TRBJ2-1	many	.	CASGLDSSSYNEQFF	TGTGCTAGTGGTTTGGACAGTAGCTCCTACAATGAGCAGTTCTTC
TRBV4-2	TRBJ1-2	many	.	CASSQDQQNYGYTF	TGTGCCAGCAGCCAAGATCAACAGAACTATGGCTACACCTTC
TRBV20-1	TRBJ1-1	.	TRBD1	CSVYRGRMNTEAFF	TGCAGTGTGTACAGGGGGCGCATGAACACTGAAGCTTTCTTT
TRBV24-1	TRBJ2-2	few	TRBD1	CATSQPGQGSTGELFF	TGTGCCACCAGCCAGCCCGGACAGGGGAGCACCGGGGAGCTGTTTTTT
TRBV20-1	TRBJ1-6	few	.	CSARAKDYNSPLHF	TGCAGTGCTAGAGCAAAGGACTATAATTCACCCCTCCACTTT
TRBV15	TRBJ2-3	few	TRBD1	CATSRVAGGSDTQYF	TGTGCCACCAGCAGAGTCGCAGGGGGCTCAGATACGCAGTATTTT
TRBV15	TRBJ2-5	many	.	CATRGGGLETQYF	TGTGCCACCAGAGGGGGAGGGTTAGAGACCCAGTACTTC
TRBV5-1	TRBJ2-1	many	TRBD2	CASSLGLAGSKNYNEQFF	TGCGCCAGCAGCTTGGGATTAGCGGGTTCTAAAAACTACAATGAGCAGTTCTTC
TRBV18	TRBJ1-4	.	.	CASSPRFVQGDEKLFF	TGTGCCAGCTCACCACGTTTCGTACAGGGCGACGAAAAACTGTTTTTT
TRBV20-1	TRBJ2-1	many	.	CSARDGPRAERPYNEQFF	TGCAGTGCTAGAGATGGCCCTAGGGCGGAGCGACCTTACAATGAGCAGTTCTTC
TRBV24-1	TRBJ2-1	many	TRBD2	CATSPAGNYNEQFF	TGTGCCACCAGTCCAGCGGGGAATTACAATGAGCAGTTCTTC
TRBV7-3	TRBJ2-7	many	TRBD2	CASSKLAGGSYEQYF	TGTGCCAGCAGCAAACTAGCGGGAGGCTCCTACGAGCAGTACTTC
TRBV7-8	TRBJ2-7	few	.	CASSLREVHEQYF	TGTGCCAGCAGCTTACGGGAAGTCCACGAGCAGTACTTC
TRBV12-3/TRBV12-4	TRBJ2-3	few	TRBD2	CASRLLAGGSTDTQYF	TGTGCCAGCAGACTACTAGCGGGGGGAAGCACAGATACGCAGTATTTT
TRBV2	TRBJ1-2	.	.	CASSEEANYGYTF	TGTGCCAGCAGTGAAGAAGCTAACTATGGCTACACCTTC
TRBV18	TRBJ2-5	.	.	CASSPEGGQETQYF	TGTGCCAGCTCACCGGAAGGGGGCCAAGAGACCCAGTACTTC
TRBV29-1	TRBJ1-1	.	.	CSVETRGTEAFF	TGCAGCGTTGAAACTCGGGGCACTGAAGCTTTCTTT
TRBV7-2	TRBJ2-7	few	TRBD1	CASSMWTGGMSYEQYF	TGTGCCAGCAGCATGTGGACAGGGGGCATGTCGTACGAGCAGTACTTC
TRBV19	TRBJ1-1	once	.	CASSPPTFWGDTEAFF	TGTGCCAGTAGTCCCCCTACCTTTTGGGGCGACACTGAAGCTTTCTTT
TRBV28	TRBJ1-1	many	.	CASSFRFNTEAFF	TGTGCCAGCAGCTTTCGCTTCAACACTGAAGCTTTCTTT
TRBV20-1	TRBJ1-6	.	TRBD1	CSARQGQGSYNSPLHF	TGCAGTGCAAGACAGGGTCAGGGCTCCTATAATTCACCCCTCCACTTT
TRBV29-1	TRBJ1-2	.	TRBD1	CSVEERGTGRGYGYTF	TGCAGCGTTGAAGAAAGGGGGACAGGGAGGGGTTATGGCTACACCTTC
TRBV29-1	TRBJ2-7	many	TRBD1	CSGADRVNGEQYF	TGCAGCGGGGCAGACAGGGTCAATGGGGAGCAGTACTTC
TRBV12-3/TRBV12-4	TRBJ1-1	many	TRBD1	CASSVSGTGNTEAFF	TGTGCCAGCAGTGTATCCGGGACAGGCAACACTGAAGCTTTCTTT
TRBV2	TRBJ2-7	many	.	CASRPDTTKSYEQYF	TGTGCCAGCAGACCCGACACAACAAAGTCCTACGAGCAGTACTTC
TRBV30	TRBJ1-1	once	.	CAWSEQINTEAFF	TGTGCCTGGAGTGAACAAATAAACACTGAAGCTTTCTTT
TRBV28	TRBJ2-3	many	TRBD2	CASSRLAPSTDTQYF	TGTGCCAGCAGTCGACTAGCGCCCAGCACAGATACGCAGTATTTT
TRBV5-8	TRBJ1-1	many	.	CASSLSGTAAFF	TGTGCCAGCAGCTTGTCAGGTACAGCCGCTTTCTTT
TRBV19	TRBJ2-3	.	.	CASSPSLVDTQYF	TGTGCCAGTAGTCCTTCACTGGTAGATACGCAGTATTTT
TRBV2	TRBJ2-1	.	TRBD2	CASRAGGGEQFF	TGTGCCAGCAGAGCCGGGGGGGGCGAGCAGTTCTTC
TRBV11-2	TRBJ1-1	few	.	CASSRGLPLEAFF	TGTGCCAGCAGCCGAGGCCTGCCTTTGGAGGCTTTCTTT
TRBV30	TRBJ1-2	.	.	CAWSVDSNYGYTF	TGTGCCTGGAGTGTAGACAGCAACTATGGCTACACCTTC
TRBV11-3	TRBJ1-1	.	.	CASSPTQGNTEAFF	TGTGCCAGCAGCCCTACACAGGGGAACACTGAAGCTTTCTTT
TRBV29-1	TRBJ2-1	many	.	CSAIVVSEQFF	TGCAGCGCTATTGTCGTTAGTGAGCAGTTCTTC
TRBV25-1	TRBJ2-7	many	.	CASSEYRAEQYF	TGTGCCAGCAGTGAATATCGGGCCGAGCAGTACTTC
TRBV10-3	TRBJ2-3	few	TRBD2	CAISEPGLAGGPGDTQYF	TGTGCCATCAGTGAGCCCGGACTAGCGGGAGGGCCCGGAGATACGCAGTATTTT
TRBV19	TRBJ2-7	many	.	CASSFTGRPYEQYF	TGTGCCAGTAGTTTTACCGGACGGCCCTACGAGCAGTACTTC
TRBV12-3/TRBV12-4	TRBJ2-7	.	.	CASREAGREQYF	TGTGCCAGCAGAGAGGCAGGGAGAGAGCAGTACTTC
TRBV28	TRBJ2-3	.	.	CASSLPADTQYF	TGTGCCAGCAGCCTCCCCGCAGATACGCAGTATTTT